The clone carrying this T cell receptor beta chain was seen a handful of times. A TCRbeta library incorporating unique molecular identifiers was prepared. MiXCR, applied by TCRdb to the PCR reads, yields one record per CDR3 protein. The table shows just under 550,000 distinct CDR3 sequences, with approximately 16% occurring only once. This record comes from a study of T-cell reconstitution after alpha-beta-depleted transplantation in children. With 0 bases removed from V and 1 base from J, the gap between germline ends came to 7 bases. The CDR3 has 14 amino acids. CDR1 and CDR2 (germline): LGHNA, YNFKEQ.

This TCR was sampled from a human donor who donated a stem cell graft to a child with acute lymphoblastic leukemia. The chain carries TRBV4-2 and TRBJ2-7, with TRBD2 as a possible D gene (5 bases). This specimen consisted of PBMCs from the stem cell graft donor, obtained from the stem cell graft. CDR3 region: CASSQETRSYEQYF. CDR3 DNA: TGTGCCAGCAGCCAAGAAACTAGGTCCTACGAGCAGTACTTC.